What follows are 11 T cell receptor beta chains derived from one specimen sequenced in a study of cytomegalovirus exposure and HLA in healthy donors. PCR was performed using 60 Vbeta and 13 Jbeta primers. The table came from immunoSEQ multiplex PCR; TCRdb's copy has only in-frame clones and leaves some out. The table lists around 68,000 clones, roughly four fifths of them singletons. The sequenced sample consisted of PBMCs. These receptors came from a woman in her 30s in good health and CMV-seropositive.

The rearrangement uses TRBV28 and TRBJ1-6; 11 positions agree with TRBD1. Germline V gene data show CDR1 as MDHEN and CDR2 as SYDVKM. Trimming took 6 bases from V and 12 from J; bases not matched to a gene: 10. The CDR3 is made up of 15 amino acids. CDR3: CASSWGQGEIQPLHF. The CDR3 DNA reads TGTGCCAGCAGCTGGGGACAGGGGGAAATTCAACCCCTCCACTTT.

CDR3 sequence (DNA): TGTGCCAGCAGTGAATCCACCGGGACTAGCGGGAGGAGCTCCTACAATGAGCAGTTCTTC. Protein sequence: CASSESTGTSGRSSYNEQFF. The chain has TRBV2 and TRBJ2-1; TRBD2 matches at 15 bases. V trimming: 2 bases; J trimming: 0 bases; junction bases outside the gene matches: 8. This CDR3 has 20 residues. Germline CDR1 and CDR2: SNHLY and FYNNEI.

The V and J genes are TRBV7-3 and TRBJ2-3; the match to TRBD2 covers 8 bases. V gave up 3 bases and J gave up 3 bases; unmatched junction bases: 8. The CDR3 loop spans 16 amino acids. In germline, CDR1 is SGHTA, CDR2 FQGTGA. The CDR3 sequence: CASSFGGASGTDTQYF. The CDR3 bases are TGTGCCAGCAGCTTTGGGGGGGCTAGCGGGACAGATACGCAGTATTTT.

This sequence joins TRBV28 and TRBJ1-5; 9 bases line up with TRBD1. Germline CDR1 and CDR2: MDHEN and SYDVKM. The CDR3 has 16 residues. The J segment lost 8 bases and the V segment lost 5 bases, leaving 13 bases of the junction unmatched. CDR3 coding DNA: TGTGCCAGCAGTACCTCCGGGACAGGGAGGGGAGAGCCCCAGCATTTT. It is translated as CASSTSGTGRGEPQHF.

This sequence joins TRBV6-5 and TRBJ2-4, with no clear D. V was pared by 2 bases and J by 9 bases, with 5 bases between. CDR3 length equals 11 residues. Germline V gene data show CDR1 as MNHEY and CDR2 as SVGAGI. The CDR3 spells CASSYVGIQYF. In DNA, the CDR3 is TGTGCCAGCAGTTACGTCGGCATTCAGTACTTC.

The chain carries TRBV7-9 and TRBJ1-5; no definite D call. The CDR3 contains 14 residues. V lost 2 bases to trimming and J lost 0 bases, with 5 bases between them. Germline V gene sequence: CDR1 SEHNR, CDR2 FQNEAQ (reference sequence). The CDR3 sequence: CASSLLDSNQPQHF. The DNA for the CDR3 is TGTGCCAGCAGCTTATTAGATAGCAATCAGCCCCAGCATTTT.

This chain connects TRBV4-2 to TRBJ1-6; TRBD1 agrees at 8 bases. The CDR3 runs 15 residues. Germline V gene sequence: CDR1 LGHNA, CDR2 YNFKEQ. V dropped 5 bases and J dropped 5; count of bases not matched to a gene: 5. The CDR3 spells CASSRGQDNNSPLHF. The CDR3 DNA follows: TGTGCCAGCAGCAGGGGACAGGACAATAATTCACCCCTCCACTTT.

A few counts support this clone. The chain carries TRBV5-4 and TRBJ2-7; weak D call: TRBD1 (6 bases). Germline-derived CDR1 and CDR2 are SGHNT and YYREEE (reference sequence). CDR3 size: 13 residues. The germline V and J ends were trimmed by 4 bases and 2 bases, with 10 bases remaining between them. CDR3 sequence: CASSPGTTYEQYF. In DNA, the CDR3 is TGTGCCAGCAGCCCCGGGACAACCTACGAGCAGTACTTC.

CDR3 protein: CASRRLDTEAFF. For the CDR3, the DNA is TGTGCCAGCAGGCGTTTGGACACTGAAGCTTTCTTT. The chain couples TRBV19 to TRBJ1-1, with D unclear. CDR1 is LNHDA, CDR2 SQIVND, per germline (reference sequence). Trimming took 9 bases from V and 3 from J, leaving 11 bases between them. CDR3 length equals 12 residues.

The rearrangement links TRBV28 to TRBJ1-3, with a possible D match to TRBD1 (6 bases). From germline, CDR1 is MDHEN and CDR2 SYDVKM. CDR3 length: 14 amino acids. The V gene lost 8 bases and the J gene lost 2 bases, with 13 bases spanning the gap. The CDR3 DNA is TGTGCCAGCTCCGTAAGGGACACTGGAAACACCATATATTTT. Translating gives CASSVRDTGNTIYF.

A few counts support this clone. The chain is built from TRBV6-5 and TRBJ1-1; D not certain. The CDR3 sequence is 14 residues long. V lost 7 bases and J 0 bases, leaving 12 bases between the germline ends. In germline, CDR1 is MNHEY, CDR2 SVGAGI. The CDR3 region is CASMEAGLNTEAFF. The CDR3 nucleotides read TGTGCCAGCATGGAGGCAGGCCTGAACACTGAAGCTTTCTTT.